The rows below give T cell receptor beta chains drawn from one sample of a study of Ad26.COV2.S vaccination and SARS-CoV-2 variants. The repertoire was sequenced with immunoSEQ multiplex PCR; TCRdb's copy has only in-frame clones and lacks some. The sample lists about 400,000 clones, approximately 86% occurring once. The sequencing here drew on peripheral blood, taken in a trial of Ad26.COV2.S vaccine versus placebo. The receptors were gathered from a person between 18 and 59 years old who received the Ad26.COV2.S COVID-19 vaccine or a placebo. CDR3s include the opening cysteine and the closing phenylalanine or tryptophan. The order of the fields is clone size, D gene, V gene, J gene, CDR3 DNA, CDR3 protein. The D gene is left open where the match is weak. Not every row has a clone size; where given, it reads once, few, many or a size class.

>.|TRBD1|TRBV15|TRBJ1-2
TGTGCCACCAGCAGACCGGGACAGCGTAACTATGGCTACACCTTC
CATSRPGQRNYGYTF
>.|.|TRBV3-1/TRBV3-2|TRBJ2-3
TGTGCCAGCAGCCGGACTGGCCAGGGGGATACGCAGTATTTT
CASSRTGQGDTQYF
>.|TRBD2|TRBV7-2|TRBJ2-5
TGTGCCAGCAGGCTAGCGGCGGGGGGGCGAGGATCAACAGAGACCCAGTACTTC
CASRLAAGGRGSTETQYF
>.|.|TRBV15|TRBJ1-2
TGTGCCACCAGCAGAGATAGGGTGAAGACTAACTATGGCTACACCTTC
CATSRDRVKTNYGYTF
>.|.|TRBV6-2/TRBV6-3|TRBJ2-1
TGTGCCAGCAGTTACAGTGTCGGGACTGAGCAGTTCTTC
CASSYSVGTEQFF
>.|.|TRBV7-2|TRBJ2-7
TGTGCCAGCAGCAAGGAGAACTCCTACGAGCAGTACTTC
CASSKENSYEQYF
>.|.|TRBV7-8|TRBJ2-7
TGTGCCAGCAGCGGGCAGGGTTCCTACGAGCAGTACTTC
CASSGQGSYEQYF
>.|TRBD1|TRBV6-5|TRBJ1-2
TGTGCCAGCCGGAGGGACAGGGTATCGTACTATGGCTACACCTTC
CASRRDRVSYYGYTF
>.|TRBD2|TRBV5-1|TRBJ2-1
TGCGCCAGCAGCTGGGGGACTAGCGGGGGCCGGGCCCTCAATGAGCAGTTCTTC
CASSWGTSGGRALNEQFF
>.|TRBD1|TRBV5-4|TRBJ1-6
TGTGCCAGCAGCTTGGGTGGGACAGGTTATTCACCCCTCCACTTT
CASSLGGTGYSPLHF
>once|TRBD1|TRBV5-8|TRBJ1-2
TGTGCCAGCAGCGTTGACAGGGAATGGTATAGCTACACCTTC
CASSVDREWYSYTF
>.|.|TRBV6-6|TRBJ2-7
TGTGCCAGCAGTTACGGGGTAGGACCCTACGAGCAGTACTTC
CASSYGVGPYEQYF
>.|.|TRBV4-1|TRBJ2-1
TGCGCCAGCAGCCAAGATACGGAAAAGGCCAATGAGCAGTTCTTC
CASSQDTEKANEQFF
>few|TRBD1|TRBV19|TRBJ1-1
TGTGCCAGTAGTAGCCTGGGACAGGCAAACACTGAAGCTTTCTTT
CASSSLGQANTEAFF
>.|.|TRBV21-1|TRBJ2-3
TGTGCCAGCAGCATCCGAAGGGGGACAGATACGCAGTATTTT
CASSIRRGTDTQYF
>.|TRBD1|TRBV4-3|TRBJ1-1
TGCGCCAGCAGCCATACAGGGGCAGTGAACACTGAAGCTTTCTTT
CASSHTGAVNTEAFF